Each of the 14 T cell receptor beta chains below was sequenced from the same sample in a study of T cells in Graves' hyperthyroidism and ophthalmopathy (dated by TCRdb to the late 2010s). The library came from multiplex PCR. TCRdb records Illumina HiSeq 2000 as the sequencer. The TCR beta CDR3 regions were amplified from the RNA transcripts. The first round of RT-PCR for the TCR CDR3 was performed with the HTBI primer set and the Qiagen OneStep RT-PCR kit. Clones were called with MiXCR by TCRdb after fastp trimmed the public reads at Q25, and only in-frame beta chains were retained. For every CDR3 protein sequence, its rows merge into one entry that carries the most common genes and DNA. For this sample there are 100,000 to 140,000 distinct CDR3 sequences; 15% to 20% appear just once. The ten largest clones take up under 45% of the sample. Source material: blood. These receptor sequences come from a woman aged 45-65 years with Graves' hyperthyroidism.

This clonotype was observed many times. The V and J genes are TRBV3-1 and TRBJ2-1; D perhaps matches TRBD1 (5 bases). This CDR3 is 13 amino acids long. Per germline, CDR1 LGHDT and CDR2 YNNKEL (reference sequence). Trimming took 1 base from V and 7 from J, leaving 8 bases between them. The CDR3 DNA sequence: TGTGCCAGCAGCCAAGTGGCAGGGAATGAGCAGTTCTTC. Its protein product is CASSQVAGNEQFF.

Many counts were recorded for this clonotype. The chain couples TRBV19 to TRBJ1-5; D possibly corresponds to TRBD1 (5 bases). Per germline, CDR1 LNHDA and CDR2 SQIVND (reference sequence). Trimming left V 9 bases short and J 4 bases short, with 10 bases between. The CDR3 loop spans 12 amino acids. CDR3 sequence: CASQGANQPQHF. In DNA form, the CDR3 reads TGTGCCAGCCAGGGCGCAAATCAGCCCCAGCATTTT.

There are many counts of this clonotype. J is TRBJ2-1 and V is TRBV24-1; D is undetermined. V lost 1 base to trimming and J lost 0 bases, with 9 bases between them. Germline CDR1 KGHDR, CDR2 SFDVKD. This CDR3 has 16 amino acids. CDR3 DNA: TGTGCCACCAGTGATTTTCGGTCTAGCTCCTACAATGAGCAGTTCTTC. Its translation: CATSDFRSSSYNEQFF.

This clonotype was counted many times. This rearrangement joins TRBV7-8 to TRBJ2-2; 7 bases are shared with TRBD2. The V gene's germline CDR1 is SGHVS and CDR2 FQNEAQ. The junction had 4 bases not matched to a gene; V was cut back by 0 bases and J by 6 bases. CDR3 length equals 15 residues. The CDR3 sequence is CASSLAGGRAGELFF. The DNA for the CDR3 is TGTGCCAGCAGCTTAGCTGGCGGGAGAGCCGGGGAGCTGTTTTTT.

This clonotype was seen repeatedly, ten times or more. The J gene is TRBJ1-5, the V gene TRBV3-1; 10 nucleotides agree with TRBD1. Trimming at V came to 3 bases and at J to 7 bases, leaving 6 bases not matched to a gene. Germline V gene lookup returns CDR1 LGHDT and CDR2 YNNKEL (reference sequence). The CDR3 covers 15 residues. CDR3: CASSQGQGRRQPQHF. In DNA form, the CDR3 reads TGTGCCAGCAGCCAGGGACAGGGGAGAAGGCAGCCCCAGCATTTT.

The CDR3 loop is CASSEFRDQREDTQYF. In nucleotides, the CDR3 is TGTGCCAGCAGTGAATTCCGGGACCAAAGGGAAGATACGCAGTATTTT. This chain links TRBV25-1 with TRBJ2-3; TRBD1 or TRBD2 may be the D gene (5 bases each). CDR3 length: 16 residues. Between the trimmed V and J ends, which lost 1 base and 5 bases, there was a span of 16 bases. CDR1 is MGHDK, CDR2 SYGVNS, per germline.

The rearrangement uses TRBV5-1 and TRBJ1-3; 8 bases map to TRBD1. Germline V gene sequence: CDR1 SGHRS, CDR2 YFSETQ. The CDR3 contains 14 residues. V shed 4 bases and J 2 bases; nucleotides not matched to a gene: 2. As DNA, the CDR3 is TGCGCCAGCAGCGAACAGGGGGCTGGAAACACCATATATTTT. It specifies CASSEQGAGNTIYF.

The table lists this clonotype with many counts. V and J are TRBV28 and TRBJ1-2; TRBD1 is a possible D gene (5 bases). CDR1 MDHEN and CDR2 SYDVKM come from the germline V gene. The germline V and J ends were trimmed by 0 bases and 7 bases, with 15 bases remaining between them. The length of the CDR3 is 15 residues. The CDR3 region is CASSLWGREEGGYTF. Here the CDR3 DNA reads TGTGCCAGCAGTTTATGGGGCAGGGAGGAGGGTGGCTACACCTTC.

This clonotype was recorded a few times. The chain carries TRBV11-2 and TRBJ2-5, with D perhaps matching TRBD2 (6 bases). Germline values: CDR1 SGHAT, CDR2 FQNNGV. The CDR3 contains 13 residues. The V gene lost 8 bases and the J gene lost 1 base, with 11 bases spanning the gap. The CDR3 DNA reads TGTGCCAGCGGAGGGATGCTCCAAGAGACCCAGTACTTC. Its protein is CASGGMLQETQYF.

About this clonotype itself: It may be a read error: a sequence one base away is much more abundant. The chain recombines TRBV12-3 or TRBV12-4 with TRBJ2-2; the match to TRBD2 covers 9 bases. The CDR3 extends over 16 amino acids. The chain's CDR3 is CASSPKAGGITGELLF. The CDR3 bases are TGTGCCAGCAGTCCCAAAGCGGGAGGAATCACCGGGGAGCTGCTTTTT.

Many counts were recorded for this clonotype. The chain combines TRBV10-2 with TRBJ1-2; 8 bases align to TRBD1. Per germline, CDR1 WSHSY and CDR2 SAAADI. This CDR3 has 19 residues. V was pared by 4 bases and J by 1 base, with 17 bases of the junction left unmatched. In DNA, the CDR3 is TGCGCCAGCAGTGGGATTCCGGGACAGGAAATACCCTTTAACTATGGCTACACCTTC. Amino acid sequence: CASSGIPGQEIPFNYGYTF.

This clonotype was found many times. The chain is built from TRBV29-1 and TRBJ1-1, with no clear D. V was clipped by 6 bases and J by 1 base, with 9 bases between them. The CDR3 covers 12 residues. Germline assignment: CDR1 SQVTM and CDR2 ANQGSEA. The CDR3 loop reads CSVPTENTEAFF. In nucleotides, the CDR3 is TGCAGCGTCCCTACAGAGAACACTGAAGCTTTCTTT.

This clonotype showed up many times. The chain has TRBV12-3 or TRBV12-4 and TRBJ2-2; D tentatively fits TRBD1 or TRBD2 (7 bases each). The CDR3 runs to 18 residues. Trimming took 4 bases from V and 0 from J, leaving 18 bases between them. The CDR3 DNA is TGTGCCAGCAGTTGGAGGGGGCTGGCGGGAGCGAACACCGGGGAGCTGTTTTTT. This gives the protein CASSWRGLAGANTGELFF.

There are a few counts of this clonotype. V usage is TRBV27 and J usage is TRBJ2-6, with TRBD2 matching over 16 bases. The germline V gene has CDR1 MNHEY and CDR2 SMNVEV (reference sequence). The CDR3 is 16 amino acids. V was clipped by 8 bases and J by 3 bases; unmatched bases: 1. CDR3 protein: CASGTSGRGGANVLTF. In DNA form, the CDR3 reads TGTGCCAGCGGGACTAGCGGGAGGGGTGGGGCCAACGTCCTGACTTTC.